The T cell receptor (beta chain) under discussion was sequenced for a study of OX40 agonist ivuxolimab in advanced cancers. Germline values: CDR1 SGDLS, CDR2 YYNGEE. The CDR3 loop spans 15 amino acids. V dropped 2 bases and J dropped 7; count of bases not matched to a gene: 9. TCRdb's table, derived via immunoSEQ multiplex PCR, lists solely in-frame clones and lacks some. The sample has more than 60,000 clones; 94% are singletons. The sequences come from CD4+ or CD8+ T cells sorted from blood, collected in a trial of the OX40 agonist ivuxolimab. V usage is TRBV9 and J usage is TRBJ2-3; 8 bases line up with TRBD2. The sequence was collected from an adult with an advanced solid tumor such as melanoma, head and neck, liver or kidney cancer. The CDR3 sequence: CASSVSGSVRNTQYF. CDR3 coding DNA: TGTGCCAGCAGCGTCAGCGGGAGCGTTAGGAATACGCAGTATTTT.